Listed below are T cell receptor beta chains from one sample, sequenced in a study of Ad26.COV2.S vaccination and SARS-CoV-2 variants. Assay: immunoSEQ multiplex PCR; the TCRdb copy retains only in-frame clones and omits some. The sample carries hundreds of thousands of clones, approximately 90% recorded once. Here the sequenced sample was peripheral blood, taken in a trial of Ad26.COV2.S vaccine versus placebo. The receptor set was obtained from a person between 18 and 65 years old who received the Ad26.COV2.S COVID-19 vaccine or a placebo. CDR3s include the opening cysteine and the closing phenylalanine or tryptophan. Each record gives: V gene, J gene, clone size, D gene, CDR3 protein. D genes are given only for firm matches. Rows give clone size only sometimes, using once, few, many, or a class for an expanded clone.

>TRBV15|TRBJ1-5|.|TRBD1
CATSRSQGNSNQPQHF
>TRBV11-3|TRBJ2-6|.|.
CASSVGGSGANVLTF
>TRBV19|TRBJ2-2|.|TRBD2
CASSLWGLAGDHTGELFF
>TRBV18|TRBJ2-6|once|.
CASSPRGKGANVLTF
>TRBV24-1|TRBJ2-5|.|.
CATSDFGPTGETQYF
>TRBV9|TRBJ2-1|.|.
CASSVSVEQFF
>TRBV2|TRBJ2-7|few|.
CASTAGSYEQYF
>TRBV5-5|TRBJ2-5|.|TRBD2
CASSLSGMETQYF
>TRBV5-6|TRBJ1-4|.|.
CASSPGRPPTSEKLFF
>TRBV19|TRBJ1-5|.|.
CASSWQDHQPQHF
>TRBV7-8|TRBJ1-3|.|.
CASSLTTGDSGNTIYF
>TRBV30|TRBJ2-1|.|.
CASTDGGHNEQFF
>TRBV10-3|TRBJ1-2|.|TRBD1
CAINLLGQGHRGYTF
>TRBV7-9|TRBJ1-1|.|.
CASSFRGEAFF
>TRBV30|TRBJ2-7|few|TRBD1
CAWSADRSHEQYF
>TRBV3-1/TRBV3-2|TRBJ1-5|.|.
CASSQWGPAGMGNQPQHF
>TRBV5-4|TRBJ1-1|.|TRBD1
CASSPGTGGAWSTEAFF
>TRBV9|TRBJ2-7|.|.
CASSAAVGDEQYF